This is a list of T cell receptor beta chains from one sample in a study of T cells after yellow fever vaccination. In TCRdb, the 5' RACE reads were re-called with MiXCR into one record per CDR3 protein. This table holds 15,000 or so distinct CDR3 sequences, about 7.3% found once. The starting material was PBMCs, either bulk or a sorted T-cell subset (CD4+, CD8+, memory, or dextramer-sorted; not recorded which), obtained on the day of the yellow fever booster vaccination. Receptors were obtained from a man in his late teens or twenties who received the YFV17D yellow fever vaccine. The CDR3 runs from the conserved cysteine through the conserved F or W. The D gene is left open where the match is weak. Clone size, where shown, is once, few, many, or a class for clones that have expanded.

>TRBV29-1|TRBD2|TRBJ2-5|many
CSVEEGRGNQETQYF
TGCAGCGTTGAAGAAGGGCGGGGGAATCAAGAGACCCAGTACTTC
>TRBV6-2/TRBV6-3|.|TRBJ2-6|many
CASRSAGTSGANVLTF
TGTGCCAGCAGGTCGGCAGGGACCTCTGGGGCCAACGTCCTGACTTTC
>TRBV20-1|.|TRBJ2-3|many
CSASGDTQYF
TGCAGTGCTAGTGGGGATACGCAGTATTTT
>TRBV24-1|TRBD1|TRBJ2-3|many
CATSDIGQGTDTQYF
TGTGCCACCAGTGATATAGGACAGGGCACAGATACGCAGTATTTT
>TRBV6-6|.|TRBJ1-4|medium-sized
CASTAGLRNEKLFF
TGTGCCAGCACTGCTGGCCTACGTAATGAAAAACTGTTTTTT
>TRBV2|.|TRBJ1-1|many
CASRPSTRGGTEAFF
TGTGCCAGCAGGCCCTCCACGAGGGGCGGGACTGAAGCTTTCTTT
>TRBV5-1|.|TRBJ2-2|medium-sized
CASSLAVGAYTGELFF
TGCGCCAGCAGCTTGGCGGTTGGAGCCTACACCGGGGAGCTGTTTTTT
>TRBV20-1|.|TRBJ2-1|.
CSAPLSHEQFF
TGCAGTGCTCCGTTGTCCCATGAGCAGTTCTTC
>TRBV6-1|.|TRBJ2-1|many
CASSMRRNQFYNEQFF
TGTGCCAGCAGTATGAGACGTAACCAGTTCTACAATGAGCAGTTCTTC
>TRBV3-1|.|TRBJ1-6|many
CASSQKDGLSYNSPLHF
TGTGCCAGCAGCCAGAAGGACGGACTCTCCTATAATTCACCCCTCCACTTT
>TRBV5-1|.|TRBJ1-1|many
CASSPAGRDGTEAFF
TGCGCCAGCAGCCCAGCGGGCAGGGATGGCACTGAAGCTTTCTTT
>TRBV7-2|.|TRBJ2-5|medium-sized
CASSLERGAEETQYF
TGTGCCAGCAGCTTAGAACGTGGGGCGGAAGAGACCCAGTACTTC
>TRBV20-1|TRBD2|TRBJ2-5|many
CSARGGLGYETQYF
TGCAGTGCGAGAGGGGGACTAGGGTATGAGACCCAGTACTTC
>TRBV29-1|.|TRBJ1-3|medium-sized
CSVDRGAGNTIYF
TGCAGCGTTGACCGGGGAGCTGGAAACACCATATATTTT
>TRBV7-2|.|TRBJ2-7|many
CASSPGSGEQYF
TGTGCCAGCAGCCCAGGGTCGGGCGAGCAGTACTTC
>TRBV18|.|TRBJ2-5|many
CASSRDIQETQYF
TGTGCCAGCTCACGCGACATCCAAGAGACCCAGTACTTC
>TRBV6-5|.|TRBJ1-1|many
CAPWPTTEAFF
TGTGCCCCCTGGCCGACAACTGAAGCTTTCTTT
>TRBV29-1|TRBD1|TRBJ1-4|many
CSVMDRGPATNEKLFF
TGCAGCGTAATGGACAGGGGGCCTGCAACTAATGAAAAACTGTTTTTT
>TRBV29-1|.|TRBJ2-3|many
CSVAIEGQGDTQYF
TGCAGCGTCGCAATAGAGGGGCAAGGAGATACGCAGTATTTT
>TRBV4-3|.|TRBJ1-1|many
CASSQDGRVAFF
TGCGCCAGCAGCCAAGACGGGCGGGTAGCTTTCTTT
>TRBV6-2/TRBV6-3|TRBD2|TRBJ2-2|many
CASIPIGTSGHTGELFF
TGTGCCAGCATCCCGATCGGGACTAGCGGGCACACCGGGGAGCTGTTTTTT
>TRBV7-2|TRBD2|TRBJ2-1|many
CASSLQAGEYNEQFF
TGTGCCAGCAGCTTACAAGCGGGGGAATACAATGAGCAGTTCTTC
>TRBV19|TRBD1|TRBJ1-5|many
CASSTGGVPVNQPQHF
TGTGCCAGTAGTACAGGGGGGGTCCCTGTCAATCAGCCCCAGCATTTT
>TRBV4-1|TRBD1|TRBJ1-2|medium-sized
CASSRDRGDGYTF
TGCGCCAGCAGCCGCGACAGGGGTGACGGCTACACCTTC
>TRBV6-2/TRBV6-3|TRBD1|TRBJ2-1|many
CASTPGGAAYNEQFF
TGTGCCAGCACCCCAGGGGGCGCCGCCTACAATGAGCAGTTCTTC
>TRBV6-5|.|TRBJ1-2|many
CASSYGMGASYGYTF
TGTGCCAGCAGTTACGGTATGGGGGCCAGCTATGGCTACACCTTC
>TRBV4-3|TRBD2|TRBJ2-2|medium-sized
CASSHITGLAGIITGELFF
TGCGCCAGCAGCCACATCACGGGACTAGCGGGGATTATCACCGGGGAGCTGTTTTTT
>TRBV27|.|TRBJ1-1|many
CASTKGYGSDTEAFF
TGTGCCAGCACTAAAGGGTACGGATCAGACACTGAAGCTTTCTTT
>TRBV6-2/TRBV6-3|.|TRBJ2-7|medium-sized
CASSSFPGRGSYEQYF
TGTGCCAGCAGTTCTTTTCCGGGACGGGGCTCCTACGAGCAGTACTTC
>TRBV6-2/TRBV6-3|.|TRBJ2-3|many
CASTKARGDTDTQYF
TGTGCCAGCACTAAGGCCCGAGGGGACACAGATACGCAGTATTTT
>TRBV25-1|.|TRBJ2-7|many
CASSESGEENPYEQYF
TGTGCCAGCAGTGAATCGGGGGAGGAGAACCCCTACGAGCAGTACTTC